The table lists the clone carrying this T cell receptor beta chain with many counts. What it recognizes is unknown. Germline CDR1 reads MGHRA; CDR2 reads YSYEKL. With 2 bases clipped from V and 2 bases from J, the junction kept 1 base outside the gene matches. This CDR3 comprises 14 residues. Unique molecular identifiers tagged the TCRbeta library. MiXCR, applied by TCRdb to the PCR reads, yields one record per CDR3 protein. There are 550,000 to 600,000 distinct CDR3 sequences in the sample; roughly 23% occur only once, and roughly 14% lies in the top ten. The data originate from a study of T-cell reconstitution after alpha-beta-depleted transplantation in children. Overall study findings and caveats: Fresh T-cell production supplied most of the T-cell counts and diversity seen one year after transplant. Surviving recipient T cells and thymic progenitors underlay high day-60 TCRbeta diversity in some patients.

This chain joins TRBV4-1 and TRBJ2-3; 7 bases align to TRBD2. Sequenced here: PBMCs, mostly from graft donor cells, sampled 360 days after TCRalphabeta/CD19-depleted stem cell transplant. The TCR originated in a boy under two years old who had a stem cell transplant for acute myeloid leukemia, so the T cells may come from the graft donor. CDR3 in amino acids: CASSQRDYTDTQYF. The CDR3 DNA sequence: TGCGCCAGCAGCCAACGGGACTACACAGATACGCAGTATTTT.